The 8 T cell receptor beta chains below all came from one sample that was sequenced in a study of T cell repertoires in ileal Crohn's disease. TCRdb's table, derived via immunoSEQ multiplex PCR, lists solely in-frame clones and lacks some. The sample yields several thousand clones, roughly 78% seen once. Noted time point: proximal margin of the surgical specimen (macroscopically non-inflamed). Input material: ileal tissue. The receptors derive from an adult with Crohn's disease.

The CDR3 sequence is CASSPGQSKPSGYTF. The CDR3 DNA reads as TGTGCCAGCAGCCCGGGACAGAGTAAACCTTCTGGCTACACCTTC. The chain links TRBV7-9 to TRBJ1-2; TRBD1 aligns across 7 bases. This CDR3 region has 15 residues. V trimming: 5 bases; J trimming: 7 bases; junction bases outside the gene matches: 13. In germline, CDR1 is SEHNR, CDR2 FQNEAQ (reference sequence).

This clone was found once. This CDR3 is CAYASGPNQPQHF. Written as DNA, the CDR3 is TGTGCCTACGCATCAGGGCCGAATCAGCCCCAGCATTTT. V gene TRBV30 combines with J gene TRBJ1-5; tentatively, D is TRBD1 (5 bases). CDR1 is GTSNPN, CDR2 SVGIG, per germline (reference sequence). The CDR3 has 13 amino acids. V dropped 7 bases and J dropped 4 bases, with 14 bases sitting between them.

This chain's CDR3 is CASSQDLPPTQYF. CDR3 nucleotides: TGTGCCAGCAGCCAAGATTTACCTCCTACGCAGTATTTT. This sequence joins TRBV14 and TRBJ2-3; no clear D gene. Germline V gene sequence: CDR1 SGHDN, CDR2 FVKESK. This CDR3 has 13 residues. Trimming removed 0 bases from V and 8 bases from J, with 9 bases in between.

V usage is TRBV11-2 and J usage is TRBJ1-1, with D hard to call. Between the trimmed V and J ends, which lost 5 bases and 1 base, there was a span of 14 bases. CDR1 and CDR2 from the germline V gene are SGHAT and FQNNGV. The CDR3 is made up of 15 amino acids. CDR3 sequence: CASSASRFSNTEAFF. The CDR3 coding sequence is TGTGCCAGCAGCGCGAGTAGGTTTTCGAACACTGAAGCTTTCTTT. The variable domain in full, completed from reference TRBV11-2 and TRBJ1-1, reads EAGVAQSPRYKIIEKRQSVAFWCNPISGHATLYWYQQILGQGPKLLIQFQNNGVVDDSQLPKDRFSAERLKGVDSTLKIQPAKLEDSAVYLCASSASRFSNTEAFFGQGTRLTVV.

The rearrangement links TRBV5-1 to TRBJ2-3, with D hard to call. The germline gives CDR1 SGHRS, CDR2 YFSETQ. CDR3 size: 16 residues. V was trimmed by 2 bases and J by 3 bases, leaving 16 bases between them. The CDR3, as DNA: TGCGCCAGCAGCTTAGGGCGCGGCTGGTCTACAGATACGCAGTATTTT. Translating gives CASSLGRGWSTDTQYF.

This chain uses TRBV5-4 with TRBJ2-2, with TRBD1 as a possible D gene (5 bases). This CDR3 has 16 residues. Germline CDR1 SGHNT, CDR2 YYREEE (reference sequence). V shed 3 bases and J shed 1 base, with 13 bases lying between them. In DNA form, the CDR3 reads TGTGCCAGCAGCTCATGGACACTACAGAACACCGGGGAGCTGTTTTTT. This sequence encodes CASSSWTLQNTGELFF.

This chain joins TRBV27 and TRBJ2-3; 8 bases fit TRBD2. Unmatched junction bases numbered 6, after V lost 0 bases and J lost 1 base. This CDR3 spans 17 amino acids. CDR1 MNHEY and CDR2 SMNVEV come from the germline V gene (reference sequence). CDR3 sequence (DNA): TGTGCCAGCAGTTTATCGACCGGGGGGGAGGGCACAGATACGCAGTATTTT. Encoded protein: CASSLSTGGEGTDTQYF.

The gene calls are TRBV27 and TRBJ2-6; TRBD2 matches 11 bases. The J segment lost 4 bases and the V segment lost 4 bases, leaving 12 bases of the junction unmatched. The CDR3 runs 19 residues. Looked up from germline, CDR1 is MNHEY and CDR2 is SMNVEV (reference sequence). The CDR3 loop is CASSSARLAGRSGANVLTF. The CDR3 DNA follows: TGTGCCAGCAGTTCGGCTCGACTAGCGGGAAGGTCCGGGGCCAACGTCCTGACTTTC.